These 5 T cell receptor beta chains originate from one sample sequenced in a study of blood T cell repertoires in COVID-19. The repertoire was sequenced with immunoSEQ multiplex PCR; TCRdb's copy has only in-frame clones and lacks some. Here the sample spans 50,000 to 75,000 clones, approximately 80% being singletons. Input material: peripheral blood. These receptors were obtained from a man in his 60s with acute or convalescent COVID-19.

The CDR3 loop is CASSQLAGGPGANVLTF. CDR3 sequence (DNA): TGTGCCAGCAGTCAACTAGCGGGGGGACCTGGGGCCAACGTCCTGACTTTC. The chain combines TRBV2 with TRBJ2-6; the match to TRBD2 covers 12 bases. Germline CDR1 reads SNHLY; CDR2 reads FYNNEI. With 5 bases clipped from V and 2 bases from J, the junction kept 4 bases outside the gene matches. CDR3 length: 17 residues.

The chain has TRBV7-2 and TRBJ1-1; 7 nucleotides align to TRBD1. V dropped 4 bases and J dropped 8; count of bases not matched to a gene: 4. This CDR3 contains 12 residues. The V gene's germline CDR1 is SGHTA and CDR2 FQGNSA. The CDR3 nucleotides are TGTGCCAGCAGCTCGGACAGGCGAGAAGCTTTCTTT. Residues: CASSSDRREAFF.

This clone was counted ten times or more. The chain couples TRBV7-9 to TRBJ2-5, with TRBD1 matching 8 bases. Trimming took 5 bases from V and 0 from J; bases not matched to a gene: 5. The CDR3 extends over 15 amino acids. Germline V gene sequence: CDR1 SEHNR, CDR2 FQNEAQ (reference sequence). The CDR3 spells CASSVDREYQETQYF. In nucleotides, the CDR3 is TGTGCCAGCAGCGTGGACAGGGAATACCAAGAGACCCAGTACTTC.

This chain connects TRBV2 to TRBJ1-5; unclear D gene. The CDR3 has 17 residues. V lost 5 bases and J lost 0, with 17 bases in between. Germline V gene lookup returns CDR1 SNHLY and CDR2 FYNNEI. The CDR3 loop is CASSRRVGAYSNQPQHF. CDR3 DNA: TGTGCCAGCAGTAGGAGGGTGGGAGCCTATAGCAATCAGCCCCAGCATTTT.

CDR3 DNA sequence: TGTGCCAGCAGCTCACAAATAAGCAATCAGCCCCAGCATTTT. The encoded protein is CASSSQISNQPQHF. The chain employs TRBV7-2 and TRBJ1-5; D ambiguous. This CDR3 has 14 amino acids. V shed 4 bases and J shed 1 base, with 8 bases lying between them. Germline V gives CDR1 SGHTA, CDR2 FQGNSA.